This TCR beta chain comes out of a study of graft-versus-host responses after intestinal transplantation. Findings of the study overall: GvH clones turned up in recipient marrow; some had shown up first in ileum or blood.

From germline, CDR1 is MNHEY and CDR2 SMNVEV (reference sequence). This CDR3 has 13 residues. V gave up 4 bases and J gave up 7 bases; unmatched junction bases: 5. Some clones are missing from TCRdb's copy, which holds only in-frame ones; the method was immunoSEQ multiplex PCR. Here the sample spans tens of thousands of clones, roughly four fifths being singletons. Turning to this clone: Its antigen is still unknown.

The chain carries TRBV27 and TRBJ1-2; 8 nucleotides agree with TRBD1. The receptor was derived from a human donor who received an intestinal transplant. The material was unstimulated CD8+ T cells sorted from spleen or lymph node cells, obtained before intestinal transplant. The chain's CDR3 is CASSYRGISGYTF. Written as DNA, the CDR3 is TGTGCCAGCAGTTACAGGGGGATCAGTGGCTACACCTTC.